The 20 T cell receptor beta chains listed next were all sequenced from one sample in a study of immune evolution from preneoplasia to lung adenocarcinoma. Assay: immunoSEQ multiplex PCR; the TCRdb copy retains only in-frame clones and omits some. Among 6,000 to 9,500 clones listed, about two thirds were seen once. The sequenced sample consisted of FFPE lung adenocarcinoma in situ tissue. Source of these receptors: an older donor with lung adenocarcinoma. Some clones in this sample may be carry-over from other donors' samples.

In nucleotides, the CDR3 is TGCAGCGTATCGGCGACAGGGGGCTATGGCTACACCTTC. It translates to CSVSATGGYGYTF. The J gene is TRBJ1-2, the V gene TRBV29-1, with 9 bases aligning to TRBD1. Per germline, CDR1 SQVTM and CDR2 ANQGSEA. V was clipped by 6 bases and J by 4 bases; unmatched bases: 6. This CDR3 has 13 amino acids.

The V gene is TRBV6-6, the J gene TRBJ2-2; D is unclear. V lost 4 bases to trimming and J lost 2 bases, with 11 bases between them. Germline V gene sequence: CDR1 MNHNY, CDR2 SVGAGI (reference sequence). The CDR3 totals 15 residues. Here the CDR3 reads CASSLRQANTGELFF. The DNA for the CDR3 is TGTGCCAGCAGTTTAAGGCAGGCTAACACCGGGGAGCTGTTTTTT.

This chain joins TRBV19 and TRBJ2-2; 15 positions agree with TRBD2. The V segment lost 5 bases and the J segment 8 bases; nucleotides outside the gene matches: 6. Germline values: CDR1 LNHDA, CDR2 SQIVND (reference sequence). The CDR3 covers 16 residues. The CDR3 protein is CASSLGLAGGLGELFF. Written as DNA, the CDR3 is TGTGCCAGTAGTTTAGGACTAGCGGGGGGGTTAGGGGAGCTGTTTTTT.

The chain is built from TRBV6-1 and TRBJ1-1; D is ambiguous. Germline loops: CDR1 MNHNS, CDR2 SASEGT. The CDR3 is made up of 14 amino acids. V lost 1 base, J lost 1 base, and 7 bases lay in between. As DNA, the CDR3 is TGTGCCAGCAGTGAAGACTGGACGAACACTGAAGCTTTCTTT. Translating it yields CASSEDWTNTEAFF.

The chain has TRBV19 and TRBJ1-2; D not certain. This CDR3 spans 13 amino acids. Trimming cost V 6 bases and J 0 bases, with 8 bases left between them. Per the germline V gene, CDR1 is LNHDA and CDR2 is SQIVND (reference sequence). This chain's CDR3 is CASRSHANYGYTF. CDR3 sequence (DNA): TGTGCCAGTAGGAGTCACGCTAACTATGGCTACACCTTC.

This clone was found a few times. The chain combines TRBV30 with TRBJ2-1; 7 nucleotides agree with TRBD2. The J segment lost 8 bases and the V segment lost 3 bases, leaving 16 bases of the junction unmatched. Germline V gene sequence: CDR1 GTSNPN, CDR2 SVGIG (reference sequence). The CDR3 spans 16 residues. This chain's CDR3 is CAWSARGSGVGYEQFF. CDR3 nucleotides: TGTGCCTGGAGCGCCCGGGGGAGCGGGGTGGGCTATGAGCAGTTCTTC.

In this sample, this clone turned up a few times. This sequence joins TRBV10-3 and TRBJ2-7; 11 nucleotides align to TRBD2. Germline values: CDR1 ENHRY, CDR2 SYGVKD. CDR3 length: 13 amino acids. V shed 9 bases, J shed 7 bases, and the junction held 8 bases outside the gene matches. CDR3 sequence: CAINSGRAGEQYF. CDR3 sequence (DNA): TGTGCCATAAATAGCGGGAGGGCTGGGGAGCAGTACTTC.

The rearrangement joins TRBV2 to TRBJ1-5; D remains unclear. V was cut by 2 bases and J by 6 bases, with 17 bases left in between. Germline V gives CDR1 SNHLY, CDR2 FYNNEI. The CDR3 consists of 16 residues. As DNA, the CDR3 is TGTGCCAGCAGTGAAAGTTTCCGGCAGATGGGTCAGCCCCAGCATTTT. Protein product: CASSESFRQMGQPQHF. The full variable domain, rest sourced from reference TRBV2 and TRBJ1-5, is EPEVTQTPSHQVTQMGQEVILRCVPISNHLYFYWYRQILGQKVEFLVSFYNNEISEKSEIFDDQFSVERPDGSNFTLKIRSTKLEDSAMYFCASSESFRQMGQPQHFGDGTRLSIL.

The CDR3 region is CASSQVGFVGRDTYNEQFF. In DNA form, the CDR3 reads TGCGCCAGCAGCCAAGTGGGTTTCGTCGGGAGGGATACCTACAATGAGCAGTTCTTC. This chain connects TRBV4-1 to TRBJ2-1; 8 bases line up with TRBD2. The CDR3 has 19 residues. Trimming took 1 base from V and 2 from J; bases not matched to a gene: 13. Per germline, CDR1 MGHRA and CDR2 YSYEKL.

This clone was found a few times. The chain joins TRBV6-5 to TRBJ2-3; the D is unclear. The CDR3 is 14 amino acids. Germline V gene sequence: CDR1 MNHEY, CDR2 SVGAGI. V lost 0 bases and J 2 bases, leaving 6 bases between the germline ends. CDR3 in amino acids: CASSYSSATDTQYF. The CDR3 nucleotides are TGTGCCAGCAGTTACTCTTCCGCCACAGATACGCAGTATTTT.

The J gene is TRBJ2-3, the V gene TRBV2, with no clear D. The CDR3 runs to 13 residues. In germline, CDR1 is SNHLY, CDR2 FYNNEI. With 9 bases removed from V and 5 bases from J, the gap between germline ends came to 15 bases. CDR3 sequence (DNA): TGTGCCAGAGCCCGAACCCGAGGAGATACGCAGTATTTT. As protein: CARARTRGDTQYF.

V usage is TRBV28 and J usage is TRBJ2-1; a possible D gene is TRBD2 (7 bases). Germline CDR1 reads MDHEN; CDR2 reads SYDVKM. V lost 6 bases to trimming and J lost 5 bases, with 20 bases between them. The CDR3 spans 16 residues. The CDR3 here is CASRSLGGHLNNEQFF. The CDR3, as DNA: TGTGCCAGCAGAAGTTTGGGGGGGCATCTTAACAATGAGCAGTTCTTC.

The chain has TRBV6-1 and TRBJ1-2; 8 nucleotides agree with TRBD1. The CDR3 is made up of 16 amino acids. The V gene end was trimmed by 1 base and the J gene end by 4 bases; junction bases not matched to a gene: 8. CDR1 is MNHNS, CDR2 SASEGT, per germline. The CDR3 sequence is CASSEGVDRALYGYTF. The CDR3 region has the DNA TGTGCCAGCAGTGAAGGGGTGGACAGGGCCCTCTATGGCTACACCTTC.

The chain employs TRBV5-6 and TRBJ1-2, with 7 bases fitting TRBD1. The length of the CDR3 is 13 residues. V was clipped by 2 bases and J by 4 bases; unmatched bases: 2. CDR1 is SGHDT, CDR2 YYEEEE, per germline. CDR3 DNA sequence: TGTGCCAGCAGCTTTTGGACAGGCTATGGCTACACCTTC. Encoded protein: CASSFWTGYGYTF.

The J gene is TRBJ1-1, the V gene TRBV5-4, with D perhaps TRBD1 (5 bases). The germline V gene has CDR1 SGHNT and CDR2 YYREEE (reference sequence). Trimming removed 4 bases at V and 0 bases at J, with 16 bases between. The CDR3 runs 16 residues. The CDR3 sequence: CASSPTTRGMNTEAFF. In DNA, the CDR3 is TGTGCCAGCAGCCCAACGACACGGGGGATGAACACTGAAGCTTTCTTT.

The chain is built from TRBV28 and TRBJ1-1, with D possibly TRBD1 on 5 matching bases. Germline V gene sequence: CDR1 MDHEN, CDR2 SYDVKM. Deletions cut 5 bases from V and 11 bases from J, with 18 bases between. This CDR3 comprises 13 residues. CDR3 DNA sequence: TGTGCCAGCAGTAGTCCCGGAGGGACGAGGGCTTTCTTT. As protein: CASSSPGGTRAFF.

The sample holds a few counts of this clone. The sample holds other DNA sequences that translate to the same CDR3. The J gene is TRBJ2-7, the V gene TRBV7-9; tentatively, D is TRBD1 (6 bases). Trimming left V 3 bases short and J 0 bases short, with 9 bases between. This CDR3 spans 14 amino acids. Germline V gene sequence: CDR1 SEHNR, CDR2 FQNEAQ (reference sequence). The CDR3 protein is CASSFDRTSYEQYF. CDR3 nucleotides: TGTGCCAGCAGCTTCGACAGGACCTCCTACGAGCAGTACTTC.

The chain joins TRBV18 to TRBJ1-3, with D unresolved. V was cut by 6 bases and J by 6 bases, with 12 bases left in between. CDR1 is KGHSH and CDR2 is LQKENI in the germline V gene. The CDR3 is 13 residues long. The CDR3: CASSTTAENTIYF. CDR3 nucleotides: TGTGCCAGCTCGACCACGGCGGAAAACACCATATATTTT.

The gene calls are TRBV11-3 and TRBJ1-2, with D possibly being TRBD1 (5 bases). CDR1 is SGHNT and CDR2 is YENEEA in the germline V gene. The germline V and J ends were trimmed by 1 base and 0 bases, with 6 bases remaining between them. CDR3 size: 14 residues. CDR3 bases: TGTGCCAGCAGCTTAGGAGGGGCTAACTATGGCTACACCTTC. Its translation is CASSLGGANYGYTF.

V usage is TRBV5-1 and J usage is TRBJ1-2; 7 bases fit TRBD1. Germline-derived CDR1 and CDR2 are SGHRS and YFSETQ. After removal of 3 bases from V and 4 bases from J, the junction contained 6 bases not matched to a gene. The CDR3 is 14 amino acids. This chain's CDR3 is CASSSYTGVYGYTF. DNA of the CDR3: TGCGCCAGCAGCTCCTATACAGGGGTCTATGGCTACACCTTC.